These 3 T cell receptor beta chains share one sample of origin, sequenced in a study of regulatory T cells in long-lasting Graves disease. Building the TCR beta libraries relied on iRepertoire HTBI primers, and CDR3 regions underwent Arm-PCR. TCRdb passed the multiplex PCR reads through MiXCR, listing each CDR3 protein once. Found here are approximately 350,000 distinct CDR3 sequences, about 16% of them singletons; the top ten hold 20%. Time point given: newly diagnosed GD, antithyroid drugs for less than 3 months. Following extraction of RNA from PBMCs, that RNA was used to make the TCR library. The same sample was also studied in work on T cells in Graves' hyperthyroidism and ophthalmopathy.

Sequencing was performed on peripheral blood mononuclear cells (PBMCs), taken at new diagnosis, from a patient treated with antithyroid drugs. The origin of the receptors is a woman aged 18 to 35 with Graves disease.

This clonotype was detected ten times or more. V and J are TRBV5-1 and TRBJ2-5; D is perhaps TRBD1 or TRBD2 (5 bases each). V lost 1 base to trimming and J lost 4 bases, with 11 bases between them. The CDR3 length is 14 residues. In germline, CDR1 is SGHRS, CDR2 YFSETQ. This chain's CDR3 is CASSLRGAGETQYF. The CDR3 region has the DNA TGCGCCAGCAGCTTGCGAGGGGCAGGAGAGACCCAGTACTTC.

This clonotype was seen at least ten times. Written as DNA, the CDR3 is TGTGCCAGCAGATCTATAGCGGGGGATCGCACAGATACGCAGTATTTT. Its protein is CASRSIAGDRTDTQYF. The V and J genes are TRBV2 and TRBJ2-3; 9 bases fit TRBD2. V shed 6 bases and J 1 base; nucleotides not matched to a gene: 8. The CDR3 contains 16 residues. Germline V gives CDR1 SNHLY, CDR2 FYNNEI.

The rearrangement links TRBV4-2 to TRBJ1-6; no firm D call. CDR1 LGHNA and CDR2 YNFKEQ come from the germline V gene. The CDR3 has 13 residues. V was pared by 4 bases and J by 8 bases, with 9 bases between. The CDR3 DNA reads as TGTGCCAGCAGCCCTAAGATCGATTCACCCCTCCACTTT. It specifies CASSPKIDSPLHF.